This T cell receptor (beta chain) stems from a study of PD-L1 blockade in urothelial cancer. Study in general: Blood was tested 3 weeks (second dose) and 6 weeks into treatment. Blood-derived samples held a median roughly 140,000 T cells.

Produced via immunoSEQ multiplex PCR; TCRdb's table is partial and in-frame only. Altogether about 100,000 clones are present, about 85% being singletons, with the ten largest covering about 2.3%. The CDR3 covers 13 residues. The V gene lost 0 bases and the J gene lost 5 bases, with 7 bases spanning the gap. Germline lookup yields CDR1 ENHRY and CDR2 SYGVKD. This clonotype was sampled from a man aged 45-65 years with urothelial cancer. The sample in question was PBMCs, obtained around atezolizumab (anti-PD-L1) treatment. The gene calls are TRBV10-3 and TRBJ1-1; D unresolved. The CDR3 DNA follows: TGTGCCATCAGTGAGTCGGGCCGGACTGAAGCTTTCTTT. Translated, it gives CAISESGRTEAFF.